These 23 T cell receptor beta chains originate from one sample sequenced in a study of CD8 T cells in Susac syndrome. An amount of RNA that ranged from roughly 0.45 to 1 ug was reverse transcribed with random hexamers. Each CDR3 protein is one row after TCRdb ran MiXCR on the immunoSEQ multiplex PCR reads. This sample has 150,000 to 200,000 distinct CDR3 sequences, with 91% found just once. Sequencing was performed on CD4+ T cells from PBMCs. These receptors originate from a human donor with Susac syndrome.

The V gene is TRBV11-2, the J gene TRBJ2-3; 7 bases are shared with TRBD1. The CDR3 length is 14 residues. Germline CDR1 SGHAT, CDR2 FQNNGV. The V segment lost 5 bases and the J segment 4 bases; nucleotides outside the gene matches: 6. The CDR3 is CASSMGQIADTQYF. Written as DNA, the CDR3 is TGTGCCAGCAGCATGGGACAGATCGCAGATACGCAGTATTTT.

The chain recombines TRBV29-1 with TRBJ2-5; D is uncertain. V was cut by 3 bases and J by 7 bases, with 3 bases left in between. The germline gives CDR1 SQVTM, CDR2 ANQGSEA. The CDR3 length is 9 residues. The DNA of the CDR3 is TGCAGCGTTGAGGGGACCCAGTACTTC. Protein product: CSVEGTQYF.

This chain uses TRBV9 with TRBJ2-1, with D perhaps matching TRBD1 (6 bases). Trimming shortened V by 0 bases and J by 10 bases, and 20 bases separated the two germline ends. The CDR3 sequence is 16 residues long. Germline CDR1 reads SGDLS; CDR2 reads YYNGEE. CDR3 protein: CASSVAPKQGIGEQFF. In nucleotides, the CDR3 is TGTGCCAGCAGCGTAGCTCCGAAACAGGGAATAGGGGAGCAGTTCTTC.

The genes are TRBV7-9 and TRBJ1-2; 10 bases line up with TRBD1. This CDR3 has 15 residues. V gave up 4 bases and J gave up 4 bases; unmatched junction bases: 6. The germline gives CDR1 SEHNR, CDR2 FQNEAQ (reference sequence). As DNA, the CDR3 is TGTGCCAGCAGCTCGACAGGGGGCTTGGGCTATGGCTACACCTTC. It yields the protein CASSSTGGLGYGYTF.

This chain uses TRBV29-1 with TRBJ2-3, with 9 bases lining up with TRBD2. This CDR3 spans 14 amino acids. Germline V gene data show CDR1 as SQVTM and CDR2 as ANQGSEA. The V gene end was trimmed by 7 bases and the J gene end by 3 bases; junction bases not matched to a gene: 8. The CDR3, as DNA: TGCAGCGGCATATCGGGACTAGCAACAGATACGCAGTATTTT. Translated, it gives CSGISGLATDTQYF.

The genes are TRBV19 and TRBJ1-5, with 7 bases fitting TRBD1. The J segment lost 7 bases and the V segment lost 10 bases, leaving 10 bases of the junction unmatched. CDR3 length: 13 amino acids. Germline-derived CDR1 and CDR2 are LNHDA and SQIVND (reference sequence). The DNA for the CDR3 is TGTGCCACCGTTGACAGGGACGGCCAGCCCCAGCATTTT. This encodes CATVDRDGQPQHF.

This chain links TRBV7-9 with TRBJ2-7, with TRBD1 identical over 9 bases. Germline CDR1 is SEHNR and CDR2 is FQNEAQ (reference sequence). V was pared by 5 bases and J by 4 bases, with 12 bases of the junction left unmatched. This CDR3 is built from 16 residues. The CDR3 spells CASSVDLQGQGYEQYF. The CDR3 bases are TGTGCCAGCAGCGTAGACCTTCAGGGACAGGGATACGAGCAGTACTTC.

Only one count was recorded for this clonotype. CDR3 in amino acids: CASNEQGAMYDEQFF. The CDR3 nucleotides are TGTGCCAGCAACGAACAGGGGGCGATGTACGATGAGCAGTTCTTC. This chain uses TRBV9 with TRBJ2-1; TRBD1 matches at 9 bases. CDR1 SGDLS and CDR2 YYNGEE come from the germline V gene. The CDR3 runs to 15 residues. J was trimmed by 8 bases and V by 6 bases; bases with no gene match: 12.

The chain employs TRBV20-1 and TRBJ1-1; the match to TRBD1 covers 7 bases. The CDR3 has 15 residues. The V gene end was trimmed by 0 bases and the J gene end by 1 base; junction bases not matched to a gene: 5. Germline lookup yields CDR1 DFQATT and CDR2 SNEGSKA (reference sequence). CDR3 amino acids: CSAREDRAPNTEAFF. The CDR3 DNA is TGCAGTGCTAGAGAAGACAGGGCACCGAACACTGAAGCTTTCTTT.

The V call is TRBV18, the J call TRBJ1-1; a possible D gene is TRBD1 (6 bases). This CDR3 spans 14 amino acids. CDR1 is KGHSH, CDR2 LQKENI, per germline. V was trimmed by 6 bases and J by 7 bases, leaving 18 bases between them. The DNA of the CDR3 is TGTGCCAGCTCGATAGACCAGGGGTTCGGTGAAGCTTTCTTT. Its translation: CASSIDQGFGEAFF.

The J gene is TRBJ2-1, the V gene TRBV27, with 9 bases identical to TRBD1. Germline V CDR1 and CDR2: MNHEY, SMNVEV (reference sequence). The CDR3 is 17 amino acids. The J segment lost 4 bases and the V segment lost 5 bases, leaving 12 bases of the junction unmatched. Here the CDR3 DNA reads TGTGCCAGCAGTCTCTTATCCGGGACAGGGCCTTACAATGAGCAGTTCTTC. It specifies CASSLLSGTGPYNEQFF.

Of note for this clonotype: Its ends do not fully match the called genes, so a read error is possible. J is TRBJ1-3 and V is TRBV15, with D tentatively TRBD1 (5 bases). Germline CDR1 and CDR2: LNHNV and YYDKDF (reference sequence). The CDR3 covers 16 residues. The CDR3 bases are TGTGCCACCAGCAGAGATCAACCAGGGCCTGAAAACACCACATATTTT. The encoded protein is CATSRDQPGPENTTYF.

The chain couples TRBV20-1 to TRBJ2-7, with D hard to call. The CDR3 is made up of 13 amino acids. The V and J ends lost 3 bases and 4 bases respectively, with 13 bases between them. The germline V gene has CDR1 DFQATT and CDR2 SNEGSKA (reference sequence). Written as DNA, the CDR3 is TGCAGTGCTAGTAAGACTGCGCATTACGAGCAGTACTTC. This gives the protein CSASKTAHYEQYF.

The chain combines TRBV7-6 with TRBJ2-5; D ambiguous. This CDR3 has 14 amino acids. The V end lost 5 bases, the J end lost 2 bases, and 12 bases lay between the germline ends. From germline, CDR1 is SGHVS and CDR2 FNYEAQ. The CDR3 sequence is CASSHGRKQETQYF. CDR3 nucleotide sequence: TGTGCCAGCAGCCATGGCCGGAAACAAGAGACCCAGTACTTC.

The V gene is TRBV9, the J gene TRBJ2-7; 10 bases map to TRBD2. The CDR3 has 17 amino acids. The germline CDR1 and CDR2 sequences are SGDLS and YYNGEE. After removal of 0 bases from V and 2 bases from J, the junction contained 8 bases not matched to a gene. The CDR3 loop is CASSVGLAGAGPYEQYF. The CDR3 region has the DNA TGTGCCAGCAGCGTAGGCCTAGCGGGAGCCGGGCCCTACGAGCAGTACTTC.

This clonotype was counted once. V and J are TRBV28 and TRBJ2-7; D is perhaps TRBD1 or TRBD2 (5 bases each). The V end lost 5 bases, the J end lost 4 bases, and 12 bases lay between the germline ends. The germline CDR1 and CDR2 sequences are MDHEN and SYDVKM. The CDR3 has 13 residues. The CDR3 loop reads CASSRGAEYEQYF. Written as DNA, the CDR3 is TGTGCCAGCAGTAGGGGAGCAGAGTACGAGCAGTACTTC.

The chain is built from TRBV19 and TRBJ1-2, with D possibly being TRBD1 (5 bases). The CDR3 loop spans 13 amino acids. V lost 3 bases and J 5 bases, leaving 10 bases between the germline ends. Germline V gene data show CDR1 as LNHDA and CDR2 as SQIVND (reference sequence). CDR3 in DNA: TGTGCCAGTAGTATTGGCCAGGGATATGGCTACACCTTC. Translating it yields CASSIGQGYGYTF.

This clonotype was seen once. The chain links TRBV7-2 to TRBJ1-4; D might be TRBD1 (6 bases). The germline V gene encodes CDR1 SGHTA and CDR2 FQGNSA. This CDR3 spans 14 amino acids. Trimming shortened V by 7 bases and J by 5 bases, and 14 bases separated the two germline ends. This CDR3 reads CASMLGQMNEKLFF. CDR3 nucleotides: TGTGCCAGCATGCTAGGACAGATGAATGAAAAACTGTTTTTT.

This clonotype was seen only once. The chain links TRBV20-1 to TRBJ1-2; TRBD1 is a possible D gene (5 bases). V was trimmed by 0 bases and J by 7 bases, leaving 18 bases between them. This CDR3 has 15 amino acids. The germline CDR1 and CDR2 sequences are DFQATT and SNEGSKA (reference sequence). The CDR3: CSARDSRGAQTGYTF. CDR3 bases: TGCAGTGCTAGAGATTCGCGAGGGGCGCAGACTGGCTACACCTTC.

The chain recombines TRBV12-3 or TRBV12-4 with TRBJ2-7; no clear D. The CDR3 has 12 residues. Trimming took 4 bases from V and 3 from J, leaving 7 bases between them. DNA of the CDR3: TGTGCCAGCAGTTCCGACAACTACGAGCAGTACTTC. This encodes CASSSDNYEQYF.

V gene TRBV27 combines with J gene TRBJ1-6; 8 bases agree with TRBD1. Germline CDR1 MNHEY, CDR2 SMNVEV (reference sequence). CDR3 length: 14 amino acids. The trim removed 6 bases at V and 5 bases at J, leaving 3 bases unmatched. The CDR3 region is CASRNRGDNSPLHF. In nucleotides, the CDR3 is TGTGCCAGCAGAAACAGGGGGGATAATTCACCCCTCCACTTT.

This clonotype was observed a single time. This rearrangement joins TRBV10-3 to TRBJ1-2; 9 nucleotides match TRBD1. With V trimmed by 0 bases and J by 2 bases, 4 bases remained unmatched. Germline values: CDR1 ENHRY, CDR2 SYGVKD. The CDR3 has 16 amino acids. The CDR3 spells CAISESQGAENYGYTF. The CDR3 bases are TGTGCCATCAGTGAGTCACAGGGGGCGGAAAACTATGGCTACACCTTC.

This chain connects TRBV5-4 to TRBJ2-1; 9 positions agree with TRBD2. This CDR3 spans 16 amino acids. The V gene end was trimmed by 0 bases and the J gene end by 6 bases; junction bases not matched to a gene: 7. Germline values: CDR1 SGHNT, CDR2 YYREEE (reference sequence). The CDR3 DNA reads as TGTGCCAGCAGCTTGGAGGCGGGAGGGCGGGGCAATGAGCAGTTCTTC. The encoded protein is CASSLEAGGRGNEQFF.